This T cell receptor beta chain originates from a study of shared clonotypes between healthy human individuals. Study background: CD4 naive and memory got three plates each, CD8 naive two, CD8 memory one.

Only CD45RO-negative cells positively selected for CCR7 counted as naive CD8 cells, so terminally differentiated effector memory CD45RA+ cells were excluded. The study enrolled healthy HIV-negative adults without recent acute infections or vaccinations as donors. Researchers ran the assay at a deep level. Profiled with immunoSEQ multiplex PCR; TCRdb holds only in-frame clones, not every one. The table shows more than 2 million clones, with around 96% occurring only once. The CDR3 extends over 14 amino acids. V lost 2 bases to trimming and J lost 10 bases; unmatched junction nucleotides: 7. CDR1 is MDHEN and CDR2 is SYDVKM in the germline V gene.

The chain links TRBV28 to TRBJ2-1, with 8 nucleotides matching TRBD2. The sequence derives from a man aged 18 to 30 in good health. Material: naive CD8+ T cells sorted from blood. The CDR3 loop reads CASSLGLAGPEQFF. The DNA of the CDR3 is TGTGCCAGCAGTTTAGGTCTAGCGGGCCCCGAGCAGTTCTTC.